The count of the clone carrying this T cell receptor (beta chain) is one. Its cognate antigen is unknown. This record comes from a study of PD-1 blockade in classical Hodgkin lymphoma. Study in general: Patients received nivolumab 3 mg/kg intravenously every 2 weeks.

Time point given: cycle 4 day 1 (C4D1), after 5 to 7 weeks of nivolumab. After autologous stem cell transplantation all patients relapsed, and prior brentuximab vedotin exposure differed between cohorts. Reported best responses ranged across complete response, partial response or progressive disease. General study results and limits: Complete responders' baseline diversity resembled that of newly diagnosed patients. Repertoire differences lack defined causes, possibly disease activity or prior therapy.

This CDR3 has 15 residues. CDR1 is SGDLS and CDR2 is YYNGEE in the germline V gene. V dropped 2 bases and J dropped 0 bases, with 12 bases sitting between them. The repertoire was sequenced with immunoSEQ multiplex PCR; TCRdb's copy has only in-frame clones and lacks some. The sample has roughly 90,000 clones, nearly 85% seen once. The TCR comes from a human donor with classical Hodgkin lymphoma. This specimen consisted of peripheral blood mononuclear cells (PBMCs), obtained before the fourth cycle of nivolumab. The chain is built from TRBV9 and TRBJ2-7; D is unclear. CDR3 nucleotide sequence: TGTGCCAGCAGCGTTAGTGTTCTCAGCTCCTACGAGCAGTACTTC. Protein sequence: CASSVSVLSSYEQYF.